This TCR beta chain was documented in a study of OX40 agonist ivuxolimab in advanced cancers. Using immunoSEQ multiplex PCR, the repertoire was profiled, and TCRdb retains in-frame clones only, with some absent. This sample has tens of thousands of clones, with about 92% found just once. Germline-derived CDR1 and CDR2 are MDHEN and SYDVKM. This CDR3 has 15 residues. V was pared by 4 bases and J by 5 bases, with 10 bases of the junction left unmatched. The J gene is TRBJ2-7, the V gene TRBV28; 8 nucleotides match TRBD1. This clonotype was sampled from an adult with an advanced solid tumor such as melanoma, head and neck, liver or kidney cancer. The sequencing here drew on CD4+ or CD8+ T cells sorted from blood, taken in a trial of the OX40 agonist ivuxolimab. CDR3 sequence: CASSSIGQGGDEQYF. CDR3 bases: TGTGCCAGCAGTTCAATCGGACAGGGTGGTGACGAGCAGTACTTC.